This T cell receptor (beta chain) is from a study of low-dose radiotherapy and immunotherapy resistance in tumors. In the study overall: Per fraction, Cohort 1 was given 0.5 Gy every 2 weeks, for a total of 6.5 Gy.

This CDR3 is built from 15 residues. Germline CDR1 MNHGY, CDR2 SAAAGT. Trimming shortened V by 5 bases and J by 1 base, and 15 bases separated the two germline ends. Alpha and beta chains were covered, as first-strand cDNA relied on TRAV- and TRBV-specific primers. TCR amplification used 15 to 20 PCR cycles, a constant-region primer and a V-primer adapter. In vitro transcription amplified isolated mRNA. TCRdb called the reads again in MiXCR, with one record for every CDR3 protein. The table shows tens of thousands of distinct CDR3 sequences, with over 15% occurring only once. Time point meaning: before trial treatment. Donors were given nivolumab, ipilimumab, aspirin, low-dose cyclophosphamide and low-dose radiotherapy. Advanced solid tumors lacking tumor-infiltrating lymphocytes characterized eligible patients.

This TCR was recovered from a male donor with prostate cancer. The sample was PBMCs, taken before treatment. This chain links TRBV6-8 with TRBJ2-7, with D maybe TRBD1 (7 bases). CDR3 sequence: CASSAGGGSSYEQYF. For the CDR3, the DNA is TGTGCCAGCAGTGCTGGAGGGGGCTCTTCCTACGAGCAGTACTTC.